This T cell receptor beta chain was captured by sequencing in a study of shared clonotypes between healthy human individuals. Study-wide results and caveats: Rarefaction indicated that sorted-subset sequencing remained incomplete although depth was large. Estimated richness values were generally larger in naive subsets than in memory subsets.

It was 150 to 250 ng DNA, about 30,000 T cell genomes, that sorted-subset replicate PCRs used. Assay used: immunoSEQ multiplex PCR; TCRdb lists only in-frame clones, some missing. This repertoire shows roughly 2.2 million clones, just over 90% found once; its top ten account for 0.39%. Germline CDR1 SGHTA, CDR2 FQGNSA. Trimming shortened V by 2 bases and J by 3 bases, and 11 bases separated the two germline ends. This CDR3 is built from 14 residues. On this clone: Its antigen is unidentified.

Sequenced sample: naive CD4+ T cells from PBMCs. Subset of the sample: CD45RA+ positively selected. This chain links TRBV7-2 with TRBJ2-7; D gene unclear. The clonotype comes from a man younger than 35 in good health. Some clones in this sample may be carry-over from other donors' samples. The CDR3 region is CASSLRDGDYEQYF. The CDR3 DNA reads TGTGCCAGCAGCTTAAGAGACGGAGACTACGAGCAGTACTTC.